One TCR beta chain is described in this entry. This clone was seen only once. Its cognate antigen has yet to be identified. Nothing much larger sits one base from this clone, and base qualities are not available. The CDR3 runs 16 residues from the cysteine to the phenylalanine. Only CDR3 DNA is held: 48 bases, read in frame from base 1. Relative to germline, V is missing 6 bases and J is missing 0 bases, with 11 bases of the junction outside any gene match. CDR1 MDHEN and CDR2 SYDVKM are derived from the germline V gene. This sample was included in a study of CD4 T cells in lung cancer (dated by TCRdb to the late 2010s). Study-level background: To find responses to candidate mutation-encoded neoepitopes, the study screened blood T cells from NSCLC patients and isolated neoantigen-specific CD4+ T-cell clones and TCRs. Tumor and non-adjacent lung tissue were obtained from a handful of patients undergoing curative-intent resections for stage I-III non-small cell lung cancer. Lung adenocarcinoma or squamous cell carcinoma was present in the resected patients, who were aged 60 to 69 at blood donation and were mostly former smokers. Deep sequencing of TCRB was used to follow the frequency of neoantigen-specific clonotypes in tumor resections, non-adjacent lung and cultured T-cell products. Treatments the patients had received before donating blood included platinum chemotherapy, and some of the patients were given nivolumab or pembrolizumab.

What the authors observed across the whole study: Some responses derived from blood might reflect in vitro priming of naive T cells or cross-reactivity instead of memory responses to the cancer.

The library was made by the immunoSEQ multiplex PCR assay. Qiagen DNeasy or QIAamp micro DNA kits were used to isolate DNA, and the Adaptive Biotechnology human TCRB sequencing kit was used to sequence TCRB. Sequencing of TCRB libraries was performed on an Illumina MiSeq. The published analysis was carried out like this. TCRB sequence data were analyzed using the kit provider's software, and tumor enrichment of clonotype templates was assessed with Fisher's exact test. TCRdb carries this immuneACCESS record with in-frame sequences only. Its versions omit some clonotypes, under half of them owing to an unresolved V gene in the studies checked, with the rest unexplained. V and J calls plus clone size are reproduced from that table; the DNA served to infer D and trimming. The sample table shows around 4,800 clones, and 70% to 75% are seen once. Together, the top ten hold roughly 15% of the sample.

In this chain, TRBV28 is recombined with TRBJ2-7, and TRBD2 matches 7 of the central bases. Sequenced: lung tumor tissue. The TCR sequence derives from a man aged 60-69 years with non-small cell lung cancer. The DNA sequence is TGTGCCAGCAGGGGGCGGGGGATATCAATCTCCTACGAGCAGTACTTC. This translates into CASRGRGISISYEQYF. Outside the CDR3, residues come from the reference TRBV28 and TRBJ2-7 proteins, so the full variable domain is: DVKVTQSSRYLVKRTGEKVFLECVQDMDHENMFWYRQDPGLGLRLIYFSYDVKMKEKGDIPEGYSVSREKKERFSLILESASTNQTSMYLCASRGRGISISYEQYFGPGTRLTVT.